Following are 18 T cell receptor beta chains from one sample sequenced in a study of T-cell memory formation after mild COVID-19. TCRdb passed the 5' RACE reads through MiXCR, listing each CDR3 protein once. Here the sample spans under 600,000 distinct CDR3 sequences, roughly 21% being singletons. Sequencing used PBMCs or a T cell subset sorted from them (not recorded which). The receptors were gathered from an adult woman who had mild COVID-19 (a few samples of this study predate the infection). Cell type and time point are not known.

The V and J genes are TRBV5-1 and TRBJ2-3, with unresolved D. The V end was cut by 2 bases, the J end by 5 bases, with 12 bases between. This CDR3 has 14 residues. Germline CDR1 is SGHRS and CDR2 is YFSETQ. In DNA form, the CDR3 reads TGCGCCAGCAGCTTAAGGCAGCTAGGAGATACGCAGTATTTT. Protein product: CASSLRQLGDTQYF.

CDR3 sequence (DNA): TGTGCCAGCAGCACGGGACAGGCTCTTTATGGCTACACCTTC. Amino acids: CASSTGQALYGYTF. The chain joins TRBV12-3 or TRBV12-4 to TRBJ1-2; TRBD1 aligns across 8 bases. CDR3 length equals 14 residues. V lost 6 bases to trimming and J lost 5 bases; unmatched junction nucleotides: 8.

The chain has TRBV9 and TRBJ2-2; D call uncertain. The germline gives CDR1 SGDLS, CDR2 YYNGEE. The germline V and J ends were trimmed by 1 base and 0 bases, with 16 bases remaining between them. The length of the CDR3 is 18 residues. CDR3 region: CASSVPSKDSSNTGELFF. CDR3 DNA sequence: TGTGCCAGCAGCGTACCCAGTAAGGATTCATCGAACACCGGGGAGCTGTTTTTT.

The CDR3 region is CASRVTTEAFF. As DNA, the CDR3 is TGCGCCAGCAGGGTTACCACTGAAGCTTTCTTT. The gene calls are TRBV5-1 and TRBJ1-1, with unresolved D. This CDR3 has 11 amino acids. The germline gives CDR1 SGHRS, CDR2 YFSETQ. V lost 5 bases, J lost 4 bases, and 6 bases lay in between.

The chain is built from TRBV12-3 or TRBV12-4 and TRBJ2-1; 11 bases are shared with TRBD2. The trim removed 8 bases at V and 6 bases at J, leaving 9 bases unmatched. This CDR3 has 15 residues. Here the CDR3 DNA reads TGTGCCAGCGGGGATAGCGGGAGGGTGGGCAATGAGCAGTTCTTC. This gives the protein CASGDSGRVGNEQFF.

The chain combines TRBV12-3 or TRBV12-4 with TRBJ1-2; 11 nucleotides align to TRBD1. The J segment lost 8 bases and the V segment lost 5 bases, leaving 7 bases of the junction unmatched. The CDR3 spans 14 residues. CDR3 DNA: TGTGCCAGCAGTCCCCCGGGACAGGGGGGAGGCTACACCTTC. It is translated as CASSPPGQGGGYTF.

This clonotype has more than one count but fewer than ten. J is TRBJ2-5 and V is TRBV15; D assignment may be TRBD1 or TRBD2 (5 bases each). The CDR3 length is 16 residues. With 3 bases removed from V and 2 bases from J, the gap between germline ends came to 16 bases. CDR1 is LNHNV, CDR2 YYDKDF, per germline (reference sequence). CDR3: CATSSAPGRPQETQYF. In DNA form, the CDR3 reads TGTGCCACCAGCAGCGCCCCAGGGAGACCACAAGAGACCCAGTACTTC.

CDR3 sequence reads: CASSLWSTSTKNIQYF. The CDR3 DNA reads as TGTGCCAGCAGTTTGTGGAGCACCTCTACCAAAAACATTCAGTACTTC. This chain joins TRBV12-3 or TRBV12-4 and TRBJ2-4; D remains ambiguous. V lost 3 bases and J 2 bases, leaving 14 bases between the germline ends. The CDR3 has 16 residues.

The chain carries TRBV3-1 and TRBJ2-1; no reliable D call. Trimming took off 0 bases at V and 3 bases at J, with 12 bases between the two ends. This CDR3 spans 16 amino acids. Germline CDR1 and CDR2: LGHDT and YNNKEL (reference sequence). CDR3 amino acids: CASSQDDWNRYNEQFF. Written as DNA, the CDR3 is TGTGCCAGCAGCCAAGATGACTGGAACCGCTACAATGAGCAGTTCTTC.

This clonotype showed up just a few times. This chain links TRBV6-6 with TRBJ2-7; perhaps TRBD1 as D (6 bases). The germline gives CDR1 MNHNY, CDR2 SVGAGI (reference sequence). The CDR3 contains 12 residues. The V end lost 7 bases, the J end lost 3 bases, and 10 bases lay between the germline ends. CDR3 nucleotides: TGTGCCAGCATGGCAGGGGACTACGAGCAGTACTTC. It is translated as CASMAGDYEQYF.

This clonotype was recorded many times. The chain has TRBV7-6 and TRBJ2-7; D gene ambiguous. CDR1 is SGHVS, CDR2 FNYEAQ, per germline. CDR3 length: 12 residues. The germline V and J ends were trimmed by 4 bases and 7 bases, with 11 bases remaining between them. In DNA, the CDR3 is TGTGCCAGCAGCTCTGTACTATCAGAGCAGTACTTC. It encodes CASSSVLSEQYF.

This clonotype was observed a few times. The chain links TRBV27 to TRBJ1-3; D is uncertain. This CDR3 is 13 amino acids long. Between the trimmed V and J ends, which lost 3 bases and 4 bases, there was a span of 7 bases. The germline V gene encodes CDR1 MNHEY and CDR2 SMNVEV (reference sequence). The chain's CDR3 is CASSFSGGNTIYF. CDR3 coding DNA: TGTGCCAGCAGTTTTTCGGGGGGAAACACCATATATTTT.

This clonotype was seen more than once but under ten times. The V and J genes are TRBV5-1 and TRBJ2-3; TRBD1 or TRBD2 may be the D gene (6 bases each). Trimming stripped 1 base from V and 1 base from J, with 10 bases between. The CDR3 extends over 15 amino acids. Germline-derived CDR1 and CDR2 are SGHRS and YFSETQ. The CDR3 loop reads CASSLKGGRTDTQYF. The CDR3 nucleotides read TGCGCCAGCAGCTTGAAGGGGGGCCGCACAGATACGCAGTATTTT.

The table lists this clonotype with a few counts. The chain combines TRBV20-1 with TRBJ2-7; tentatively, D is TRBD2 (5 bases). The CDR3 sequence is 14 residues long. Germline V lookup: CDR1 DFQATT, CDR2 SNEGSKA (reference sequence). Trimming removed 3 bases from V and 4 bases from J, with 16 bases in between. CDR3 bases: TGCAGTGCTAGTATAGCCGGAGGAAGTTACGAGCAGTACTTC. Translation gives CSASIAGGSYEQYF.

Only a few counts were recorded for this clonotype. The gene calls are TRBV20-1 and TRBJ2-3; D tentatively reads TRBD1 or TRBD2 (5 bases each). From germline, CDR1 is DFQATT and CDR2 SNEGSKA (reference sequence). V was cut by 3 bases and J by 4 bases, with 11 bases left in between. The CDR3 length is 13 residues. The CDR3 region is CSASLGDADTQYF. The CDR3 nucleotides are TGCAGTGCTAGTCTGGGGGACGCAGATACGCAGTATTTT.

V is TRBV5-1 and J is TRBJ1-2; 7 nucleotides agree with TRBD1. The CDR3 runs to 17 residues. V was pared by 4 bases and J by 5 bases, with 17 bases of the junction left unmatched. CDR1 is SGHRS and CDR2 is YFSETQ in the germline V gene. CDR3 coding DNA: TGCGCCAGCAGCACTACTCCCTCAGGGGGGCCGTCATATGGCTACACCTTC. Translated, it gives CASSTTPSGGPSYGYTF. Supplemented by reference TRBV5-1 and TRBJ1-2, the full variable domain reads KAGVTQTPRYLIKTRGQQVTLSCSPISGHRSVSWYQQTPGQGLQFLFEYFSETQRNKGNFPGRFSGRQFSNSRSEMNVSTLELGDSALYLCASSTTPSGGPSYGYTFGSGTRLTVV.

This clonotype was counted many times. The chain uses TRBV12-3 or TRBV12-4 and TRBJ2-7; 7 bases are shared with TRBD2. This CDR3 has 13 amino acids. With V trimmed by 6 bases and J by 2 bases, 4 bases remained unmatched. The CDR3 DNA is TGTGCCAGCAGCCTCGGGACTACCTACGAGCAGTACTTC. Its protein product is CASSLGTTYEQYF.

A few counts support this clonotype. The CDR3 spells CSARGGTGEKLFF. In DNA form, the CDR3 reads TGCAGTGCTAGAGGAGGGACGGGAGAAAAACTGTTTTTT. The chain couples TRBV20-1 to TRBJ1-4; D may be TRBD1 (5 bases). Deletions cut 1 base from V and 8 bases from J, with 11 bases between. The CDR3 loop spans 13 amino acids. Per the germline V gene, CDR1 is DFQATT and CDR2 is SNEGSKA (reference sequence).